Below, 29 T cell receptor beta chains from the same sample are listed, as sequenced in a study of cytomegalovirus exposure and HLA in healthy donors (dated 2017 in TCRdb). The library came from the immunoSEQ multiplex PCR assay. For the multiplex PCR, a mixture combining 60 forward primers for TCR Vbeta segments and 13 reverse primers for TCR Jbeta segments was used. Entries here come from immuneACCESS through TCRdb and include only in-frame sequences with V and J called. Some clones fail to appear in such tables; in the studies checked, an unresolved V gene covers under half of the shortfall, and the cause of the remainder is unknown. The sample table holds some 140,000 clones, of which 65% to 85% were seen once. About 2.7% of the sample rests with the top ten. The source material was PBMCs. All receptors derive from a man aged 18 to 35 in good health and CMV-seronegative.

The chain is built from TRBV19 and TRBJ2-1; D not resolved. Trimming removed 4 bases from V and 3 bases from J, with 10 bases in between. This CDR3 region has 14 residues. Germline lookup yields CDR1 LNHDA and CDR2 SQIVND (reference sequence). The CDR3, as DNA: TGTGCCAGTAGTACCCTTCTTTACTACAATGAGCAGTTCTTC. As protein: CASSTLLYYNEQFF.

The chain combines TRBV5-1 with TRBJ1-3; D gene uncertain. V was pared by 0 bases and J by 0 bases, with 10 bases between. CDR1 and CDR2 (germline): SGHRS, YFSETQ. The CDR3 is made up of 16 amino acids. CDR3 in amino acids: CASSLGLGGSGNTIYF. The CDR3 DNA is TGCGCCAGCAGCTTGGGGTTGGGAGGCTCTGGAAACACCATATATTTT.

V is TRBV7-9 and J is TRBJ2-1; possible D gene TRBD2, 7 bases. The CDR3 runs to 15 residues. The V and J ends lost 0 bases and 5 bases respectively, with 11 bases between them. CDR1 is SEHNR, CDR2 FQNEAQ, per germline (reference sequence). Written as DNA, the CDR3 is TGTGCCAGCAGCTTAGCGTTGCGGGGGCACAATGAGCAGTTCTTC. This translates into CASSLALRGHNEQFF.

This sequence joins TRBV4-1 and TRBJ1-6; 7 bases fit TRBD1. Losses at the gene ends were 4 bases for V and 17 bases for J; bases not matched to a gene: 8. The CDR3 runs 12 residues. Germline lookup yields CDR1 MGHRA and CDR2 YSYEKL. CDR3 residues: CASSPTGACFHF. The CDR3 coding sequence is TGCGCCAGCAGCCCCACAGGGGCCTGCTTCCACTTT.

The chain employs TRBV19 and TRBJ2-1, with 11 nucleotides matching TRBD1. The CDR3 has 20 residues. The germline gives CDR1 LNHDA, CDR2 SQIVND (reference sequence). Unmatched junction bases numbered 17, after V lost 3 bases and J lost 4 bases. This chain's CDR3 is CASSIVWTGGSPGPYNEQFF. For the CDR3, the DNA is TGTGCCAGTAGTATTGTCTGGACAGGGGGCTCCCCGGGCCCTTACAATGAGCAGTTCTTC.

The chain links TRBV28 to TRBJ1-5; 9 bases match TRBD1. The V and J ends lost 7 bases and 5 bases, in that order; junction bases with no gene match: 9. The CDR3 length is 15 residues. Germline values: CDR1 MDHEN, CDR2 SYDVKM. The CDR3: CASTPWDRDDQPQHF. In DNA form, the CDR3 reads TGTGCCAGCACCCCTTGGGACAGGGATGATCAGCCCCAGCATTTT.

The chain is built from TRBV13 and TRBJ1-1; no reliable D call. V was clipped by 3 bases and J by 3 bases, with 11 bases between them. CDR1 and CDR2 from the germline V gene are PRHDT and FYEKMQ (reference sequence). This CDR3 region has 14 residues. CDR3 in amino acids: CASSFLGRDTEAFF. The CDR3, as DNA: TGTGCCAGCAGCTTTTTGGGGAGGGACACTGAAGCTTTCTTT.

The rearrangement links TRBV7-8 to TRBJ1-6; no clear D. Trimming removed 2 bases at V and 0 bases at J, with 14 bases between. The CDR3 has 18 residues. Germline V gives CDR1 SGHVS, CDR2 FQNEAQ. The CDR3 DNA reads as TGTGCCAGCAGCTTAAATGGGCTTGGGAGCTCCTATAATTCACCCCTCCACTTT. It is translated as CASSLNGLGSSYNSPLHF.

This chain uses TRBV21-1 with TRBJ1-2; TRBD1, the D gene given by the table, was not confirmed from the DNA. TRBV21-1 constitutes a pseudogene. The CDR3 consists of 15 residues. Here the CDR3 DNA reads TGTGCCAGCAGCAAAGAGTGGACAGGTCACTATGGCTACACCTTC. Protein product: CASSKEWTGHYGYTF.

J is TRBJ1-3 and V is TRBV5-1; no clear D. V lost 0 bases and J 2 bases, leaving 9 bases between the germline ends. Germline V lookup: CDR1 SGHRS, CDR2 YFSETQ. The CDR3 spans 15 residues. The CDR3 DNA is TGCGCCAGCAGCTTGGGTGGAGGGACTGGAAACACCATATATTTT. The encoded protein is CASSLGGGTGNTIYF.

This clone was found a few times. This rearrangement joins TRBV4-1 to TRBJ1-1; TRBD1 matches 9 bases. The CDR3 has 14 amino acids. The germline V gene encodes CDR1 MGHRA and CDR2 YSYEKL. Unmatched junction bases numbered 8, after V lost 1 base and J lost 11 bases. Here the CDR3 DNA reads TGCGCCAGCAGCCAAGTGCCGACCGGGACAGGGGCTTTCTTT. This translates into CASSQVPTGTGAFF.

V usage is TRBV7-9 and J usage is TRBJ2-3; tentatively, D is TRBD1 (6 bases). V was clipped by 7 bases and J by 4 bases, with 15 bases between them. The CDR3 is made up of 14 amino acids. CDR1 is SEHNR, CDR2 FQNEAQ, per germline (reference sequence). The CDR3 DNA reads as TGTGCCAGCACCCTACCCCCAGGGGCAGATACGCAGTATTTT. It specifies CASTLPPGADTQYF.

V gene TRBV2 combines with J gene TRBJ2-2, with 9 bases lining up with TRBD1. Germline V gene sequence: CDR1 SNHLY, CDR2 FYNNEI. The CDR3 loop spans 15 amino acids. Germline trimming cut 7 bases from V and 6 bases from J; bases unmatched to any gene: 9. Written as DNA, the CDR3 is TGTGCCAGCACCCCGGGACAGGGCTTGTCCGGGGAGCTGTTTTTT. Its translation is CASTPGQGLSGELFF.

The count of this clone is one. V and J are TRBV5-5 and TRBJ2-7; D unresolved. V dropped 0 bases and J dropped 5 bases, with 9 bases sitting between them. CDR3 length: 13 residues. Germline loops: CDR1 SGHKS, CDR2 YYEKEE (reference sequence). In DNA form, the CDR3 reads TGTGCCAGCAGCTTGGCCGGGTCCCACGAGCAGTACGTC. Protein product: CASSLAGSHEQYV.

CDR3 bases: TGTGCCAGCAGCTTAGCTAGCGGGGGGGGCTACAATGAGCAGTTCTTC. It yields the protein CASSLASGGGYNEQFF. The rearrangement links TRBV7-9 to TRBJ2-1, with TRBD2 identical over 11 bases. CDR3 length equals 16 residues. Germline CDR1 is SEHNR and CDR2 is FQNEAQ (reference sequence). V lost 0 bases and J lost 3; bases outside the gene matches: 1.

The chain links TRBV14 to TRBJ1-1, with D perhaps TRBD1 (6 bases). The germline V gene encodes CDR1 SGHDN and CDR2 FVKESK. The CDR3 consists of 20 residues. V lost 0 bases and J lost 3, with 26 bases in between. CDR3 protein: CASSQENWATGRPGDTEAFF. For the CDR3, the DNA is TGTGCCAGCAGCCAAGAGAATTGGGCGACAGGCCGTCCCGGGGACACTGAAGCTTTCTTT. Drawing the rest from reference TRBV14 and TRBJ1-1, the complete variable domain is EAGVTQFPSHSVIEKGQTVTLRCDPISGHDNLYWYRRVMGKEIKFLLHFVKESKQDESGMPNNRFLAERTGGTYSTLKVQPAELEDSGVYFCASSQENWATGRPGDTEAFFGQGTRLTVV.

A few counts support this clone. The chain employs TRBV5-4 and TRBJ1-4, with 8 bases that match TRBD1. Germline V gene sequence: CDR1 SGHNT, CDR2 YYREEE (reference sequence). The junction had 4 bases not matched to a gene; V was cut back by 4 bases and J by 8 bases. This CDR3 contains 13 residues. CDR3 in amino acids: CASSGGQGEKLFF. In nucleotides, the CDR3 is TGTGCCAGCAGCGGTGGACAGGGCGAAAAACTGTTTTTT.

This clone was detected a few times. An end of the junction differs from the germline gene, which may be a read error. The V and J genes are TRBV7-7 and TRBJ2-2, with TRBD1 as a possible D gene (6 bases). The CDR3 consists of 15 residues. The germline V gene has CDR1 SSHAT and CDR2 FNYEAQ (reference sequence). CDR3 sequence: CASSLVSGVDGELFF. CDR3 nucleotide sequence: TGTGCTAGCAGCTTAGTATCAGGGGTCGACGGGGAGCTGTTTTTT.

This rearrangement joins TRBV2 to TRBJ1-2; TRBD1 agrees at 7 bases. The CDR3 extends over 17 amino acids. The J segment lost 3 bases and the V segment lost 6 bases, leaving 16 bases of the junction unmatched. CDR1 SNHLY and CDR2 FYNNEI come from the germline V gene. The CDR3 region has the DNA TGTGCCAGCAGGGATCCAGACAGGGCCATAATTGACTATGGCTACACCTTC. This gives the protein CASRDPDRAIIDYGYTF.

The chain recombines TRBV6-4 with TRBJ2-3, with 8 bases that match TRBD2. Germline assignment: CDR1 MRHNA and CDR2 SNTAGT. The CDR3 contains 15 residues. The J segment lost 2 bases and the V segment lost 4 bases, leaving 5 bases of the junction unmatched. This CDR3 is CASSAGSGTTDTQYF. CDR3 bases: TGTGCCAGCAGTGCTGGTAGCGGGACCACAGATACGCAGTATTTT.

The chain carries TRBV5-4 and TRBJ2-1, with a weak D call TRBD1 (6 bases). Germline CDR1 and CDR2: SGHNT and YYREEE (reference sequence). V lost 4 bases, J lost 5 bases, and 16 bases lay in between. The CDR3 consists of 15 residues. The CDR3: CASSTTGAANNEQFF. The CDR3 nucleotides are TGTGCCAGCAGCACGACAGGAGCCGCTAACAATGAGCAGTTCTTC.

The sample holds a few counts of this clone. The junction departs from the called germline gene at one end, perhaps through a read error. V and J are TRBV6-1 and TRBJ2-6; 7 nucleotides align to TRBD1. Germline values: CDR1 MNHNS, CDR2 SASEGT. CDR3 length: 15 residues. CDR3 loop: CASRQGQSGANGLTF. CDR3 sequence (DNA): TGTGCCAGCAGGCAGGGACAGTCTGGGGCCAACGGCCTGACTTTC.

The chain uses TRBV7-6 and TRBJ2-3, with TRBD2 as a possible D gene (5 bases). Trimming left V 5 bases short and J 2 bases short, with 17 bases between. CDR3 size: 16 residues. In germline, CDR1 is SGHVS, CDR2 FNYEAQ. As DNA, the CDR3 is TGTGCCAGCAGCCAGACCGCTCTAGCCATCACAGATACGCAGTATTTT. It specifies CASSQTALAITDTQYF.

The V and J genes are TRBV27 and TRBJ1-5; a weak D match, TRBD1 (6 bases). Germline CDR1 and CDR2: MNHEY and SMNVEV (reference sequence). The germline V and J ends were trimmed by 5 bases and 1 base, with 12 bases remaining between them. This CDR3 is 15 amino acids long. For the CDR3, the DNA is TGTGCCAGCAGTCCAGAAGGGGGAAGCAATCAGCCCCAGCATTTT. It is translated as CASSPEGGSNQPQHF.

There are a few counts of this clone. The J gene is TRBJ2-7, the V gene TRBV27; D remains ambiguous. CDR1 is MNHEY, CDR2 SMNVEV, per germline (reference sequence). Trimming stripped 3 bases from V and 8 bases from J, with 17 bases between. This CDR3 is built from 14 residues. The CDR3 DNA reads TGTGCCAGCAGTTTTGGTGGGCGTGCGTTCAAGCAGTACTTC. Its protein is CASSFGGRAFKQYF.

The V and J genes are TRBV30 and TRBJ2-7, with D unresolved. Trimming left V 2 bases short and J 5 bases short, with 16 bases between. Germline-derived CDR1 and CDR2 are GTSNPN and SVGIG (reference sequence). The CDR3 extends over 14 amino acids. The CDR3 is CAWSYRGESNEQYF. The DNA of the CDR3 is TGTGCCTGGAGTTACCGCGGTGAGTCGAACGAGCAGTACTTC. The whole variable domain, filled in from reference TRBV30 and TRBJ2-7, reads SQTIHQWPATLVQPVGSPLSLECTVEGTSNPNLYWYRQAAGRGLQLLFYSVGIGQISSEVPQNLSASRPQDRQFILSSKKLLLSDSGFYLCAWSYRGESNEQYFGPGTRLTVT.

The chain couples TRBV7-6 to TRBJ1-4; a possible D gene is TRBD1 (5 bases). Germline values: CDR1 SGHVS, CDR2 FNYEAQ. This CDR3 contains 14 residues. The germline V and J ends were trimmed by 3 bases and 8 bases, with 13 bases remaining between them. The CDR3: CASSLLPGNEKLFF. The CDR3 DNA follows: TGTGCCAGCAGCTTGTTGCCAGGGAACGAAAAACTGTTTTTT.

V usage is TRBV6-5 and J usage is TRBJ1-1; 7 positions match TRBD1. The ends lost 10 bases at V and 1 base at J; junction bases unmatched: 6. Germline CDR1 is MNHEY and CDR2 is SVGAGI. This CDR3 has 13 residues. The CDR3 spells CATNRGGNTEAFF. As DNA, the CDR3 is TGTGCCACCAACAGGGGAGGGAACACTGAAGCTTTCTTT.

The chain links TRBV4-1 to TRBJ2-3, with D perhaps matching TRBD2 (7 bases). The CDR3 runs to 17 residues. Trimming removed 0 bases at V and 0 bases at J, with 13 bases between. In germline, CDR1 is MGHRA, CDR2 YSYEKL. CDR3 loop: CASSQERGGFSTDTQYF. The CDR3 DNA reads TGCGCCAGCAGCCAAGAGAGGGGGGGTTTTAGCACAGATACGCAGTATTTT.